This T cell receptor beta chain was recorded in a study of T cell responses to AZD1222 COVID-19 vaccine. Study-level results: Regions 160-218 and 743-854 held dominance among vaccine-associated CD4 TCRs, which spanned spike. Nearly half of spike-specific TCRs reportedly target unmutated variant regions.

With regard to this clone: Its target is unknown.

TCRdb's copy holds only in-frame clones and misses some; the assay was immunoSEQ multiplex PCR. The table records roughly 120,000 clones, 80% to 90% of them present only once. Germline-derived CDR1 and CDR2 are MNHEY and SVGEGT. V shed 3 bases and J shed 3 bases, with 5 bases lying between them. This CDR3 comprises 12 residues. The sequenced sample was peripheral blood, obtained on day 0 of MenACWY control vaccination. The clonotype comes from an adult in good health. The J gene is TRBJ2-5, the V gene TRBV6-2 or TRBV6-3, with D unclear. For the CDR3, the DNA is TGTGCCAGCAGTTATAGGAAAGAGACCCAGTACTTC. Its protein is CASSYRKETQYF.